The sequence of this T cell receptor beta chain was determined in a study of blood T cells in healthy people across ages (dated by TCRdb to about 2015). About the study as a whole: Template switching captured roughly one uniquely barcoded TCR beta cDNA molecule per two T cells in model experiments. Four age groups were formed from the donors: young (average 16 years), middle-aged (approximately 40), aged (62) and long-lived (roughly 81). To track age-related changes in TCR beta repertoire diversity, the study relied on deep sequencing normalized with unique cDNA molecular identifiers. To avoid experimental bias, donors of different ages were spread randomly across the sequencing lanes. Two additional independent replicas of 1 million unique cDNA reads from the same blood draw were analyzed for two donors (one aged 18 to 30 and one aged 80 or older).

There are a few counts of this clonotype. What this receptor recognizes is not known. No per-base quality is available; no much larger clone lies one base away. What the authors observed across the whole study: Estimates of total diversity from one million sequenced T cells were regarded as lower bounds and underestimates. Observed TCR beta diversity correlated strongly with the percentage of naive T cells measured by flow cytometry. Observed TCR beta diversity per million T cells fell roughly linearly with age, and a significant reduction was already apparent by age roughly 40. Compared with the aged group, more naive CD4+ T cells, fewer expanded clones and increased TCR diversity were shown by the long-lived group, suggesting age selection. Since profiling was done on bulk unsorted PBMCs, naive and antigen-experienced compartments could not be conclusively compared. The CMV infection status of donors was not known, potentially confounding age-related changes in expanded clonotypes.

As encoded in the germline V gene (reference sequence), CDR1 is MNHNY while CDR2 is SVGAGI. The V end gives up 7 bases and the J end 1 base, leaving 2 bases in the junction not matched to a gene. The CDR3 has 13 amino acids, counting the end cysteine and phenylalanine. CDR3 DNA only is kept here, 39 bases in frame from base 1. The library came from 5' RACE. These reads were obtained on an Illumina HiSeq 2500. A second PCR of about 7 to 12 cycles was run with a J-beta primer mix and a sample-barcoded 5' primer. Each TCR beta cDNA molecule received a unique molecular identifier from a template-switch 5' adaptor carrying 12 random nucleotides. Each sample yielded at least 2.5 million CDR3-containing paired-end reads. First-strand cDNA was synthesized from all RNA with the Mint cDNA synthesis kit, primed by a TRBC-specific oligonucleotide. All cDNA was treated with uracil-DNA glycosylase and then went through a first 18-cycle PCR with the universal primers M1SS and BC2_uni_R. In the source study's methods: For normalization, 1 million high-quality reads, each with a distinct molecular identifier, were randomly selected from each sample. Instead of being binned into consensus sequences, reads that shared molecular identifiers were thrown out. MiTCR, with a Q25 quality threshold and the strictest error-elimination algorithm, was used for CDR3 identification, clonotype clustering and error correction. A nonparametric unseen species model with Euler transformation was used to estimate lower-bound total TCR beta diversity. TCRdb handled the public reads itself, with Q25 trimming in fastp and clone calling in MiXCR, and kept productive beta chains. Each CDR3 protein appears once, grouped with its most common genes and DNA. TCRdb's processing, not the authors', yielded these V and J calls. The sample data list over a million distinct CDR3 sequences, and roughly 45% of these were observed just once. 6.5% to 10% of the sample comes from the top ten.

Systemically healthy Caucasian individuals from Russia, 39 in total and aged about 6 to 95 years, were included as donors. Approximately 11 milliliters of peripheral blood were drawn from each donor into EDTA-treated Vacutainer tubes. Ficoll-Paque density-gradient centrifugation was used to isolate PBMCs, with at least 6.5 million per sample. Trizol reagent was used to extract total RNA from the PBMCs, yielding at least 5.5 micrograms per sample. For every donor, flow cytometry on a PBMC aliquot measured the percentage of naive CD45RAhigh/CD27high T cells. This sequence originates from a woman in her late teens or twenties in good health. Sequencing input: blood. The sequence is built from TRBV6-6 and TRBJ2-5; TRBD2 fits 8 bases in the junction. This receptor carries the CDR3 CASIRGGQETQYF. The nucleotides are TGTGCCAGCATCCGGGGGGGCCAAGAGACCCAGTACTTC.